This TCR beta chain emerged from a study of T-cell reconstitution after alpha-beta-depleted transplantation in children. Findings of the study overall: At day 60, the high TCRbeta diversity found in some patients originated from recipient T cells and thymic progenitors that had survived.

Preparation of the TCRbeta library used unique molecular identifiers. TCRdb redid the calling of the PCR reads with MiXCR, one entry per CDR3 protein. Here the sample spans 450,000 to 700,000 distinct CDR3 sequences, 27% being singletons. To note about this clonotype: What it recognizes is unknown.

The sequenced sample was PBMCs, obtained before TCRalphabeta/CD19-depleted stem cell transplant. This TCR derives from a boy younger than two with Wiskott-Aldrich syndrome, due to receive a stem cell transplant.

CDR3 sequence: CASSFVTGEYRSVNTEAFF. The DNA of the CDR3 is TGCGCCAGCAGCTTCGTGACAGGGGAATACCGTTCCGTGAACACTGAAGCTTTCTTT. V gene TRBV5-1 combines with J gene TRBJ1-1, with 8 nucleotides matching TRBD1. This CDR3 region has 19 residues. CDR1 is SGHRS, CDR2 YFSETQ, per germline. The V segment lost 2 bases and the J segment 0 bases; nucleotides outside the gene matches: 15.